The next 11 T cell receptor beta chains were all read from a single sample in a study of cytomegalovirus exposure and HLA in healthy donors (TCRdb year 2017). The library was generated by the immunoSEQ multiplex PCR assay. Not all clones reach the TCRdb copy of this immuneACCESS table, which keeps in-frame sequences only. Checked studies attribute under half of the gap to unresolved V genes and leave the rest unexplained. The sample includes around 400,000 clones, with 70% to 90% observed a single time. Over 0.75% of the sample goes to the ten largest clones. The sample comprised PBMCs. The receptors stem from a woman aged 18-35 years in good health and CMV-seronegative.

V and J are TRBV6-1 and TRBJ2-7; tentative D call: TRBD2 (5 bases). Trimming left V 6 bases short and J 3 bases short, with 12 bases between. The CDR3 consists of 13 residues. In germline, CDR1 is MNHNS, CDR2 SASEGT. The CDR3 DNA follows: TGTGCCAGCAGCCAAGGACTGAACTACGAGCAGTACTTC. Its protein product is CASSQGLNYEQYF.

This rearrangement joins TRBV4-1 to TRBJ1-4; no clear D. This CDR3 is built from 18 residues. Germline V gives CDR1 MGHRA, CDR2 YSYEKL. V was shortened by 0 bases and J by 3 bases, with 17 bases between the two germline ends. The CDR3 region is CASSQERGSGRANEKLFF. The CDR3 nucleotides are TGCGCCAGCAGCCAAGAACGAGGGTCGGGAAGGGCTAATGAAAAACTGTTTTTT.

This clone was counted between two and nine times. The chain has TRBV28 and TRBJ1-4; D is possibly TRBD1 (6 bases). This CDR3 is built from 12 residues. V lost 7 bases and J lost 6, with 9 bases in between. Looked up from germline, CDR1 is MDHEN and CDR2 is SYDVKM. CDR3 bases: TGTGCCAGCAACAGGGTGGATGAAAAACTGTTTTTT. This encodes CASNRVDEKLFF.

The chain recombines TRBV27 with TRBJ2-7; the D gene is possibly TRBD2 (5 bases). Germline V gene data show CDR1 as MNHEY and CDR2 as SMNVEV (reference sequence). The CDR3 has 16 residues. Deletions cut 0 bases from V and 6 bases from J, with 18 bases between. The CDR3 DNA follows: TGTGCCAGCAGTTTATCTCGAACCATGACGAGGGCCGAGCAGTACTTC. This codes for CASSLSRTMTRAEQYF.

J is TRBJ2-5 and V is TRBV4-2; TRBD2 matches 9 bases. J gave up 2 bases and V 6 bases, and 10 bases lay outside the gene matches. The CDR3 sequence is 16 residues long. Germline values: CDR1 LGHNA, CDR2 YNFKEQ. The CDR3, as DNA: TGTGCCAGCAGGAATCTTTTGGCGGGGGGGCAAGAGACCCAGTACTTC. Protein product: CASRNLLAGGQETQYF.

V usage is TRBV28 and J usage is TRBJ1-5, with 7 bases aligning to TRBD1. The length of the CDR3 is 13 residues. V lost 2 bases, J lost 11 bases, and 6 bases stayed unmatched. CDR1 and CDR2 (germline): MDHEN, SYDVKM. The CDR3 DNA is TGTGCCAGCAGTTTAACCGGGACAGCGGCCCAGCATTTT. Its protein is CASSLTGTAAQHF. Using reference TRBV28 and TRBJ1-5 for the parts outside the CDR3, the full variable domain is DVKVTQSSRYLVKRTGEKVFLECVQDMDHENMFWYRQDPGLGLRLIYFSYDVKMKEKGDIPEGYSVSREKKERFSLILESASTNQTSMYLCASSLTGTAAQHFGDGTRLSIL.

The genes are TRBV5-4 and TRBJ1-1; 12 bases are shared with TRBD1. The V and J ends lost 4 bases and 3 bases, in that order; junction bases with no gene match: 7. The CDR3 contains 16 residues. CDR1 is SGHNT and CDR2 is YYREEE in the germline V gene (reference sequence). In DNA, the CDR3 is TGTGCCAGCAGCGTCCGGGACAGGGGGCTGGACACTGAAGCTTTCTTT. It specifies CASSVRDRGLDTEAFF.

CDR3 protein: CASSWVGTDTQYF. The CDR3 DNA reads as TGTGCCAGCAGTTGGGTCGGGACAGATACGCAGTATTTT. This chain links TRBV28 with TRBJ2-3; D gene ambiguous. V dropped 4 bases and J dropped 3 bases, with 8 bases sitting between them. The CDR3 spans 13 residues. Germline values: CDR1 MDHEN, CDR2 SYDVKM.

V and J are TRBV2 and TRBJ2-1; TRBD2 is a possible D gene (5 bases). The CDR3 loop spans 14 amino acids. Germline CDR1 and CDR2: SNHLY and FYNNEI. V was pared by 6 bases and J by 3 bases, with 12 bases between. The CDR3 region has the DNA TGTGCCAGCAGCGAGACTACCCTCTACAATGAGCAGTTCTTC. Translation: CASSETTLYNEQFF. Filled out from reference TRBV2 and TRBJ2-1, the complete variable domain reads EPEVTQTPSHQVTQMGQEVILRCVPISNHLYFYWYRQILGQKVEFLVSFYNNEISEKSEIFDDQFSVERPDGSNFTLKIRSTKLEDSAMYFCASSETTLYNEQFFGPGTRLTVL.

This chain connects TRBV10-2 to TRBJ2-5, with D perhaps matching TRBD2 (6 bases). The V and J ends lost 4 bases and 3 bases respectively, with 12 bases between them. From germline, CDR1 is WSHSY and CDR2 SAAADI. The CDR3 spans 14 residues. CDR3 region: CASSGGDWKETQYF. As DNA, the CDR3 is TGCGCCAGCAGTGGCGGGGACTGGAAAGAGACCCAGTACTTC.

This rearrangement joins TRBV28 to TRBJ1-5; D is perhaps TRBD1 (5 bases). Germline V lookup: CDR1 MDHEN, CDR2 SYDVKM. V was shortened by 8 bases and J by 2 bases, with 16 bases between the two germline ends. This CDR3 contains 15 residues. The CDR3 coding sequence is TGTGCCAGCGGGGGGGGAGGTATGGGCAATCAGCCCCAGCATTTT. It specifies CASGGGGMGNQPQHF.